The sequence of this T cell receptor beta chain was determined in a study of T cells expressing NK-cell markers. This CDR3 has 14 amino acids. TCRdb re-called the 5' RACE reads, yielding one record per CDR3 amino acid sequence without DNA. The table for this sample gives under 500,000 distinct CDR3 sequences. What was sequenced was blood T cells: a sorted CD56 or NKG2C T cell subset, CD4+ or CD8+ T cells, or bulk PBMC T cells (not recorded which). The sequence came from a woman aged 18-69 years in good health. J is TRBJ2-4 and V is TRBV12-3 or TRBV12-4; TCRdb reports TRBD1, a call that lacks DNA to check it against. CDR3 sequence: CASSRTGGRDIQYF.